This TCR beta chain was observed in a study of beta chain features in type 1 diabetes. General study points: The naive, central memory and Treg TCRB repertoires looked more alike in patients than they did in healthy donors. In every one of the four CD4+ subsets, TCRB CDR3s were moderately but significantly shorter in Type 1 diabetes patients.

Turning to this clone: The antigen remains unidentified.

The V end was cut by 0 bases, the J end by 1 base, with 6 bases between. The CDR3 covers 14 residues. In germline, CDR1 is KGHSH, CDR2 LQKENI. The isolated RNA, all of it, was reverse transcribed, so expressed TCRB transcripts were what got sequenced. The method was immunoSEQ multiplex PCR; TCRdb's version includes in-frame clones alone and lacks a portion of them. The data show 500,000 to 650,000 clones, around 12% seen once. The origin of this receptor is a man aged 25-45 years with type 1 diabetes. The sequenced sample was naive CD4+ T cells from blood. The rearrangement uses TRBV18 and TRBJ2-5; D is perhaps TRBD1 or TRBD2 (5 bases each). The CDR3 DNA reads as TGTGCCAGCTCACCACCGGGGGTCCAAGAGACCCAGTACTTC. Translating gives CASSPPGVQETQYF.